Below are 8 T cell receptor beta chains sequenced from a single sample in a study of OX40 agonist ivuxolimab in advanced cancers. The assay was immunoSEQ multiplex PCR, and TCRdb's table has in-frame clones only and misses some. The repertoire has 35,000 to 45,000 clones, around 93% of them found once; the top ten carry around 15%. This specimen was CD4+ or CD8+ T cells sorted from blood, taken in a trial of the OX40 agonist ivuxolimab. The receptors were sampled from an adult with an advanced solid tumor such as melanoma, head and neck, liver or kidney cancer.

This clone appeared a few times. The CDR3 is CASSPNLKGAFTEAFF. CDR3 nucleotides: TGTGCCAGCAGCCCAAACCTGAAAGGGGCCTTCACTGAAGCTTTCTTT. This sequence joins TRBV7-9 and TRBJ1-1, with D tentatively TRBD1 (5 bases). The CDR3 runs to 16 residues. Germline CDR1 reads SEHNR; CDR2 reads FQNEAQ (reference sequence). Trimming shortened V by 5 bases and J by 4 bases, and 20 bases separated the two germline ends. Supplemented by reference TRBV7-9 and TRBJ1-1, the full variable domain reads DTGVSQNPRHKITKRGQNVTFRCDPISEHNRLYWYRQTLGQGPEFLTYFQNEAQLEKSRLLSDRFSAERPKGSFSTLEIQRTEQGDSAMYLCASSPNLKGAFTEAFFGQGTRLTVV.

This clone was observed a few times. J is TRBJ1-5 and V is TRBV19, with D possibly being TRBD1 (6 bases). Looked up from germline, CDR1 is LNHDA and CDR2 is SQIVND (reference sequence). The V end was cut by 4 bases, the J end by 5 bases, with 18 bases between. The CDR3 runs to 16 residues. The CDR3 DNA sequence: TGTGCCAGTAGTACCCTGACAGGCCGGGGATATCAGCCCCAGCATTTT. Translated: CASSTLTGRGYQPQHF.

In this sample, this clone turned up a few times. The chain carries TRBV6-5 and TRBJ2-2, with D perhaps matching TRBD1 (5 bases). Trimming removed 3 bases at V and 3 bases at J, with 11 bases between. In germline, CDR1 is MNHEY, CDR2 SVGAGI. CDR3 length: 15 amino acids. The CDR3, as DNA: TGTGCCAGCAGTTATTCAGGGTTTCACACCGGGGAGCTGTTTTTT. Its protein product is CASSYSGFHTGELFF.

V usage is TRBV19 and J usage is TRBJ2-1; TRBD2 matches at 9 bases. The germline gives CDR1 LNHDA, CDR2 SQIVND (reference sequence). Trimming cost V 6 bases and J 6 bases; bases outside gene matches: 6. The CDR3 length is 14 residues. This CDR3 reads CASRGGGGINEQFF. Here the CDR3 DNA reads TGTGCCAGTAGAGGCGGGGGGGGAATCAATGAGCAGTTCTTC. Full variable domain (remainder filled in from reference TRBV19 and TRBJ2-1): DGGITQSPKYLFRKEGQNVTLSCEQNLNHDAMYWYRQDPGQGLRLIYYSQIVNDFQKGDIAEGYSVSREKKESFPLTVTSAQKNPTAFYLCASRGGGGINEQFFGPGTRLTVL.

This sequence joins TRBV30 and TRBJ2-7; 12 bases are shared with TRBD2. This CDR3 comprises 14 residues. V gave up 3 bases and J gave up 2 bases; unmatched junction bases: 2. CDR1 GTSNPN and CDR2 SVGIG come from the germline V gene (reference sequence). The CDR3 DNA is TGTGCCTGGAGACTAGCGGGAGGCGCCTACGAGCAGTACTTC. Translating it yields CAWRLAGGAYEQYF.

This sequence joins TRBV11-1 and TRBJ2-3; 10 bases agree with TRBD2. Germline CDR1 reads SGHAT; CDR2 reads FQDESV (reference sequence). The CDR3 runs 16 residues. Trimming removed 3 bases from V and 5 bases from J; junction bases left unmatched: 8. CDR3 in DNA: TGTGCCAGCAGCTTGCCTCTAGCGGGAGTATTAGATACGCAGTATTTT. Protein product: CASSLPLAGVLDTQYF.

The rearrangement links TRBV28 to TRBJ2-7, with D perhaps matching TRBD1 (7 bases). V was shortened by 3 bases and J by 6 bases, with 12 bases between the two germline ends. The CDR3 contains 13 residues. Germline V gives CDR1 MDHEN, CDR2 SYDVKM. As DNA, the CDR3 is TGTGCCAGCAGTTTTGGCAGGGGGGTCGAGCAGTACTTC. It yields the protein CASSFGRGVEQYF. Drawing the rest from reference TRBV28 and TRBJ2-7, the complete variable domain is DVKVTQSSRYLVKRTGEKVFLECVQDMDHENMFWYRQDPGLGLRLIYFSYDVKMKEKGDIPEGYSVSREKKERFSLILESASTNQTSMYLCASSFGRGVEQYFGPGTRLTVT.

V usage is TRBV6-6 and J usage is TRBJ2-1; no clear D. Germline lookup yields CDR1 MNHNY and CDR2 SVGAGI (reference sequence). Trimming took 0 bases from V and 7 from J, leaving 7 bases between them. The CDR3 contains 13 residues. Written as DNA, the CDR3 is TGTGCCAGCAGTTACTCTCGGTCAAATGAGCAGTTCTTC. Protein: CASSYSRSNEQFF.